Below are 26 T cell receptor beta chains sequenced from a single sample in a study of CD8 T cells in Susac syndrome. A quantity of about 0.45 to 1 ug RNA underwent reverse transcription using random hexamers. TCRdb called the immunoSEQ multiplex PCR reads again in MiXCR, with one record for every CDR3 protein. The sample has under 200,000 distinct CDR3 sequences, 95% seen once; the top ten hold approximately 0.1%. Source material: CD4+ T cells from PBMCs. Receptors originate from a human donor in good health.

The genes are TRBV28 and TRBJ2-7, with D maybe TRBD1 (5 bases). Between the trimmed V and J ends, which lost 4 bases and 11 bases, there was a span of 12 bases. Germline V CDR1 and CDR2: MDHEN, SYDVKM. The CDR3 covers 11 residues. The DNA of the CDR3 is TGTGCCAGCAGTTCCAGCGAAGGGGAGTACTTC. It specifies CASSSSEGEYF.

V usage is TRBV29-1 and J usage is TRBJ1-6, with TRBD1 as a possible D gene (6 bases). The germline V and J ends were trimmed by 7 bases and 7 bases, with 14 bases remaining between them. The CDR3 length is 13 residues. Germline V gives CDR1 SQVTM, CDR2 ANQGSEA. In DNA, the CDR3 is TGCAGCGCACAGCAGGGGTGGAATTCACCCCTCCACTTT. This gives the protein CSAQQGWNSPLHF.

The CDR3 is CASSTRRDAEAFF. CDR3 in DNA: TGTGCCAGCAGCACCCGCCGGGACGCTGAAGCTTTCTTT. The V call is TRBV7-9, the J call TRBJ1-1; tentative D call: TRBD1 (5 bases). The germline CDR1 and CDR2 sequences are SEHNR and FQNEAQ (reference sequence). This CDR3 region has 13 residues. V was pared by 5 bases and J by 6 bases, with 13 bases between.

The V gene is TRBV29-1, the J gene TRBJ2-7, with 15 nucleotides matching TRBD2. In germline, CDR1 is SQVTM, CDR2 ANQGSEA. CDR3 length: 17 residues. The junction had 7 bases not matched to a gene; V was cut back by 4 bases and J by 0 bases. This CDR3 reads CSVVRGLAGGGSYEQYF. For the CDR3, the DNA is TGCAGCGTTGTTAGGGGACTAGCGGGGGGCGGCTCCTACGAGCAGTACTTC.

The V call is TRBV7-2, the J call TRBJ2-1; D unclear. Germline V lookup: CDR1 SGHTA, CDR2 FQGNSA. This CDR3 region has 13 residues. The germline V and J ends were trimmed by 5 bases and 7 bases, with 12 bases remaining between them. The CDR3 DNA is TGTGCCAGCAGCCCCCAGTCGGGTAATGAGCAGTTCTTC. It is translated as CASSPQSGNEQFF.

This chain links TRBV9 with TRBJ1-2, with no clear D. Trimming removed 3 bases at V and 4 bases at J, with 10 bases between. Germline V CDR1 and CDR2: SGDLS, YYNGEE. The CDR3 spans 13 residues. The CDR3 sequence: CASSAAGIYGYTF. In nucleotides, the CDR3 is TGTGCCAGCAGCGCCGCGGGCATCTATGGCTACACCTTC.

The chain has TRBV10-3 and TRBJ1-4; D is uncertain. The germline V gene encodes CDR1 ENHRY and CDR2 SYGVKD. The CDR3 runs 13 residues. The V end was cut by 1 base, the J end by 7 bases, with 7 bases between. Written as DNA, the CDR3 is TGTGCCATCAGTGAGTTTTGGGGTGAAAAACTGTTTTTT. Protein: CAISEFWGEKLFF.

The CDR3, as DNA: TGCAGCGTTGCCCAGGGGACGGATACGCAGTATTTT. Its translation: CSVAQGTDTQYF. V gene TRBV29-1 combines with J gene TRBJ2-3, with a possible D match to TRBD1 (6 bases). Germline values: CDR1 SQVTM, CDR2 ANQGSEA. This CDR3 region has 12 residues. V lost 4 bases to trimming and J lost 6 bases, with 11 bases between them.

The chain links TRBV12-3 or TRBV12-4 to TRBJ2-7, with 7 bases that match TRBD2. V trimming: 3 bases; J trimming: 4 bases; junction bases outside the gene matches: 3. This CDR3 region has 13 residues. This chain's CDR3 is CASSLGGIYEQYV. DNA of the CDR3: TGTGCCAGCAGTTTGGGGGGGATTTACGAGCAGTACGTC.

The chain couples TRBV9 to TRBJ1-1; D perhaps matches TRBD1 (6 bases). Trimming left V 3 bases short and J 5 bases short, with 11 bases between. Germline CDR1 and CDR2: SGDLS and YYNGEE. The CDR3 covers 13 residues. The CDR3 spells CASSGTAKTEAFF. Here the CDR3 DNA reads TGTGCCAGCAGCGGGACAGCAAAGACTGAAGCTTTCTTT.

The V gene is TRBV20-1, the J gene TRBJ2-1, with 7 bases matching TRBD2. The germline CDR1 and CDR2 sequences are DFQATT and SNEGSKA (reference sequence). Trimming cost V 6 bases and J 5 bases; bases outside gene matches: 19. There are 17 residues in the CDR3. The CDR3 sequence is CSARGLVGLVEDNEQFF. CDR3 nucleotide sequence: TGCAGTGCCCGAGGACTAGTGGGCTTGGTTGAAGACAATGAGCAGTTCTTC.

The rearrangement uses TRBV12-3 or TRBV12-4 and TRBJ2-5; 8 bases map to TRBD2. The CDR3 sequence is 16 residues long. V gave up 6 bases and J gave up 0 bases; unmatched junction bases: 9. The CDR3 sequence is CASSATSGADQETQYF. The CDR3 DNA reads TGTGCCAGCAGCGCAACTAGCGGAGCGGACCAAGAGACCCAGTACTTC.

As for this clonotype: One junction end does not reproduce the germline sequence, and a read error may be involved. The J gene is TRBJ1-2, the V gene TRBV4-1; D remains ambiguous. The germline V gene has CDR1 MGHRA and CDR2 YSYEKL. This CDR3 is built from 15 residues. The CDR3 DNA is TGCGCCAGCAGCCAGGGTTGGGCGACCAACTATGGCTTCACCTTC. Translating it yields CASSQGWATNYGFTF.

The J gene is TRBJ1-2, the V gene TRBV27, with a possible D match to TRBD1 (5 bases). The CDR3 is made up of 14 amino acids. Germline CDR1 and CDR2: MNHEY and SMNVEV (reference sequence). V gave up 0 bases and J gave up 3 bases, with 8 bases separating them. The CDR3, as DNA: TGTGCCAGCAGTTTATCCAGGGTCTACTATGGCTACACCTTC. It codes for CASSLSRVYYGYTF.

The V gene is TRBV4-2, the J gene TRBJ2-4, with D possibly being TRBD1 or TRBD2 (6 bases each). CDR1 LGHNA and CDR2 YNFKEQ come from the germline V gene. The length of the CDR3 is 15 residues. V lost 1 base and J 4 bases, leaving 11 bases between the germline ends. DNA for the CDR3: TGTGCCAGCAGCCAAGGGAAGGGGGGTAAAAACATTCAGTACTTC. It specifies CASSQGKGGKNIQYF.

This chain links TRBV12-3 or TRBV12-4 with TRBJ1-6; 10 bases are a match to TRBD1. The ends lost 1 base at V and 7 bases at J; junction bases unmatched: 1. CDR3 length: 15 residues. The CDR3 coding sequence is TGTGCCAGCAGTTTAGGGGGACAGGGGAATTCACCCCTCCACTTT. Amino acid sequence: CASSLGGQGNSPLHF.

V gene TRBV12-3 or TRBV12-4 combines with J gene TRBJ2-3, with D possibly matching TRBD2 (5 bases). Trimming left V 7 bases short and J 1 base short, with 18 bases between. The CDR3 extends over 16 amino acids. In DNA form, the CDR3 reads TGTGCCAGCACTAAGGGAGTTTCCGGCGGCACAGATACGCAGTATTTT. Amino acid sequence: CASTKGVSGGTDTQYF.

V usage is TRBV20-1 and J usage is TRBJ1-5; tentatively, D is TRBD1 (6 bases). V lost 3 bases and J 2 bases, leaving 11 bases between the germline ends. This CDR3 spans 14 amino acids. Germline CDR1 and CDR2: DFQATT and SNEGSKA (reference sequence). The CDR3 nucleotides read TGCAGTGCTAGCTGGGGGCTGGGCAATCAGCCCCAGCATTTT. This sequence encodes CSASWGLGNQPQHF.

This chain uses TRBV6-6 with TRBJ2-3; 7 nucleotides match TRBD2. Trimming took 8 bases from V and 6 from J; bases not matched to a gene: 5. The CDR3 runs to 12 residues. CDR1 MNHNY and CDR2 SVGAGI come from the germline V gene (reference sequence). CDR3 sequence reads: CASGTGGDTQYF. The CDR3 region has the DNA TGTGCCAGCGGTACCGGGGGGGATACGCAGTATTTT.

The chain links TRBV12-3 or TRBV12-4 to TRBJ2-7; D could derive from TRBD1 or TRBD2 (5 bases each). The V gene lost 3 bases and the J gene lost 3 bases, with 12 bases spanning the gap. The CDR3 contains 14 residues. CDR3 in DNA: TGTGCCAGCAGTTTTGGGGGTAGCCTCTACGAGCAGTACGTC. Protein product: CASSFGGSLYEQYV.

CDR3 sequence reads: CASSLTGYYEQYF. CDR3 in DNA: TGTGCCAGCAGTCTGACAGGGTATTACGAGCAGTACTTC. V gene TRBV12-3 or TRBV12-4 combines with J gene TRBJ2-7, with 7 bases matching TRBD1. J gave up 4 bases and V 5 bases, and 5 bases lay outside the gene matches. This CDR3 region has 13 residues.

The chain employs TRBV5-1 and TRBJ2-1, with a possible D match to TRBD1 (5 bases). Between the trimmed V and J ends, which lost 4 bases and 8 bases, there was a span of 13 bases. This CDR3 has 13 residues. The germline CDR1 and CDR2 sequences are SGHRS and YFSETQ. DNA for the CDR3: TGCGCCAGCAGCGGTCCCGAAGGGGATGAGCAGTTCTTC. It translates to CASSGPEGDEQFF.

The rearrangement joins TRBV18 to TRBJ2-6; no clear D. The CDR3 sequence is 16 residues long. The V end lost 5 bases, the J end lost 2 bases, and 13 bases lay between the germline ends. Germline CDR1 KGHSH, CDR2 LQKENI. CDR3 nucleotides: TGTGCCAGCTCATACACGAAGGGCCCTGGGGCCAACGTCCTGACTTTC. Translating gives CASSYTKGPGANVLTF.

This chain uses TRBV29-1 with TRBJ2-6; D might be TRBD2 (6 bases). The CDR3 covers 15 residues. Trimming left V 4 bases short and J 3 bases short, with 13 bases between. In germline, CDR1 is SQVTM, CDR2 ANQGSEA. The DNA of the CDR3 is TGCAGCGTTGCCTCGCGGGGTAGTGGGGCCAACGTCCTGACTTTC. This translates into CSVASRGSGANVLTF.

CDR3 sequence reads: CSAREGGEQYV. The DNA for the CDR3 is TGCAGCGCTAGAGAAGGGGGCGAGCAGTACGTC. J is TRBJ2-7 and V is TRBV29-1, with a tentative D call TRBD1 (6 bases). The CDR3 loop spans 11 amino acids. CDR1 is SQVTM, CDR2 ANQGSEA, per germline. The V gene lost 7 bases and the J gene lost 6 bases, with 13 bases spanning the gap.

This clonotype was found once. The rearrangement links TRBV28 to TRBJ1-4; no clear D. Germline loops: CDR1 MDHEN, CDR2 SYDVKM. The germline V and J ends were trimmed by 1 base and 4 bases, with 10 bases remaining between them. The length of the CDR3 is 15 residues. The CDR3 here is CASSLLGSGNEKLFF. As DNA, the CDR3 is TGTGCCAGCAGTTTATTGGGGTCGGGTAATGAAAAACTGTTTTTT.